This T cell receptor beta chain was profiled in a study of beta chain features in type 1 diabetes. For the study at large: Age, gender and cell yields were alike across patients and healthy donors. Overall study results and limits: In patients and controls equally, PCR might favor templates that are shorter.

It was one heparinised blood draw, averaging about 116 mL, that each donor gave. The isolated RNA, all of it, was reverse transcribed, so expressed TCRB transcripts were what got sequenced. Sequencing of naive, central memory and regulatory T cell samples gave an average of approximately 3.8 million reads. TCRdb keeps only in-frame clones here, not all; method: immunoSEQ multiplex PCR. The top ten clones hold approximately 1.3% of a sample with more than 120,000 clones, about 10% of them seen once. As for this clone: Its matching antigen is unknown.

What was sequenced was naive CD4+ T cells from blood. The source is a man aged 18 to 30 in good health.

In DNA, the CDR3 is TGTGCCAGCAGTTGGGCCAGAATTAACTATGGCTACACCTTC. Its translation: CASSWARINYGYTF. The J gene is TRBJ1-2, the V gene TRBV6-6, with D uncertain. Trimming left V 4 bases short and J 1 base short, with 10 bases between. Germline loops: CDR1 MNHNY, CDR2 SVGAGI (reference sequence). The CDR3 consists of 14 residues.